These T cell receptor beta chains were read from a single sample in a study of cytomegalovirus exposure and HLA in healthy donors. The method was immunoSEQ multiplex PCR; TCRdb's version includes in-frame clones alone and lacks a portion of them. The table has under 250,000 clones, about 72% seen once. Sequenced material: PBMCs. The receptor source for this set is a male donor in good health and CMV-seronegative. Each CDR3 is given with its conserved first and last residue. D genes are given only for firm matches. Part of the rows lack a size; the others show once, few, many or a class for expanded clones.

d_call,j_call,clone_size,v_call,cdr3_nt,cdr3_aa
TRBD1,TRBJ1-2,NA,TRBV29-1,TGCAGCGTACGTGGGCGACAGGGGGGCATGGATGGCTACACCTTC,CSVRGRQGGMDGYTF
NA,TRBJ2-3,NA,TRBV2,TGTGCCAGCACAACGGGAGTGTCAGATACGCAGTATTTT,CASTTGVSDTQYF
TRBD2,TRBJ2-7,NA,TRBV9,TGTGCCAGCAGCGTGGGACTAGCGGGAACCTACGAGCAGTACTTC,CASSVGLAGTYEQYF
NA,TRBJ1-1,NA,TRBV14,TGTGCCAGCAGCCAAGTTGGCGGGATAATGAACACTGAAGCTTTCTTT,CASSQVGGIMNTEAFF
NA,TRBJ1-2,NA,TRBV27,TGTGCCAGCAGGCTGGCCGGGACCGCCGGGGGAGGCTACACCTTC,CASRLAGTAGGGYTF
TRBD2,TRBJ2-7,NA,TRBV19,TGTGCCAGTAATAGCGGGAGAGGCGACGAGCAGTACTTC,CASNSGRGDEQYF
NA,TRBJ1-5,NA,TRBV2,TGTGCCAGCAGTGAACAGAGGTTAAGCAATCAGCCCCAGCATTTT,CASSEQRLSNQPQHF
TRBD2,TRBJ2-3,NA,TRBV7-9,TGTGCCAGCAGCTTCCGGACTAGGGGAAGCACAGATACGCAGTATTTT,CASSFRTRGSTDTQYF
TRBD1,TRBJ1-1,NA,TRBV5-4,TGTGCCAGCAGCTTTGTAGGACAGGCGAACACTGAAGCTTTCTTT,CASSFVGQANTEAFF
NA,TRBJ2-1,once,TRBV2,TGTGCCAGCAGTAGGCGCGGGGTTGACAATGAGCAGTTCTTC,CASSRRGVDNEQFF
TRBD2,TRBJ2-1,few,TRBV7-2,TGTGCCAGCAGCTCTCGAGTAGGACTAGCGGGAGGCAATGAGCAGTTCTTC,CASSSRVGLAGGNEQFF
TRBD2,TRBJ2-3,NA,TRBV29-1,TGCAGCGTTACTTGGGCGGGAGGGAGCACAGATACGCAGTATTTT,CSVTWAGGSTDTQYF
TRBD1,TRBJ1-2,NA,TRBV5-4,TGTGCCAGCAGAGGACAGGTCAACTATGGCTACACCTTC,CASRGQVNYGYTF
TRBD2,TRBJ2-5,NA,TRBV5-1,TGCGCCAGCAGCCGAGGACTAGCGGGAGGGTCCCAAGAGACCCAGTACTTC,CASSRGLAGGSQETQYF
NA,TRBJ1-1,NA,TRBV28,TGTGCCAGCAGCCTTGGACTTCCGAACACTGAAGCTTTCTTT,CASSLGLPNTEAFF
NA,TRBJ2-1,NA,TRBV6-1,TGTGCCAGCTCAAACAGGGTCAGGGAGCAGTTCTTC,CASSNRVREQFF
TRBD2,TRBJ2-1,NA,TRBV7-8,TGTGCCAGCAGCTTAACTAGCGGGAGCGTTGAGCAGTTCTTC,CASSLTSGSVEQFF
TRBD2,TRBJ2-7,once,TRBV27,TGTGCCAGCAGTTTAGGACTAGCGGGCTACGAGCAGTACTTC,CASSLGLAGYEQYF
NA,TRBJ2-7,NA,TRBV6-1,TGTGCCAGCAGTGAAGCATCTCAGGTCGTTTACGAGCAGTACTTC,CASSEASQVVYEQYF
TRBD2,TRBJ2-2,NA,TRBV29-1,TGCAGCGCCGGACTAGCGGGAGACACCGGGGAGCTGTTTTTT,CSAGLAGDTGELFF
TRBD2,TRBJ2-3,NA,TRBV10-3,TGTGCCACCATGGGGACTAGCAGACGCACAGATACGCAGTATTTT,CATMGTSRRTDTQYF
NA,TRBJ2-5,NA,TRBV5-4,TGTGCCAGCAGCCGAGGGGGGGTGAGCGCGGAGACCCAGTACTTC,CASSRGGVSAETQYF
NA,TRBJ2-3,NA,TRBV5-1,TGCGCCAGCAGCTTGGCCTCGGACAGATATAGCACAGATACGCAGTATTTT,CASSLASDRYSTDTQYF
TRBD1,TRBJ1-1,NA,TRBV5-1,TGCGCCAGCAGCGCGGGACAGGGACACACTGAAGCTTTCTTT,CASSAGQGHTEAFF
TRBD1,TRBJ2-7,few,TRBV18,TGTGCCAGCTCATCAGGGACAGGGACGGGTGAGCAGTACTTC,CASSSGTGTGEQYF
TRBD1,TRBJ1-3,NA,TRBV5-1,TGCGCCAGCAGCTTGGGGGAACAGGGGTTCGGAAACACCATATATTTT,CASSLGEQGFGNTIYF
TRBD1,TRBJ2-7,NA,TRBV28,TGTGCCAGCAGGGGGCAGGGGGCGGTGTACGAGCAGTACTTC,CASRGQGAVYEQYF
TRBD1,TRBJ1-1,NA,TRBV27,TGTGCCAGCAGGGGACAGTTTGAAGCTTTCTTT,CASRGQFEAFF
TRBD1,TRBJ2-4,once,TRBV5-5,TGTGCCAGCAGCTTAGAAGACAGGGGCTGGAACATTCAGTACTTC,CASSLEDRGWNIQYF
TRBD1,TRBJ1-1,NA,TRBV6-5,TGTGCCAGCAGCTACCGGGACAGGGGGCCGCGAGGGGCTTTCTTT,CASSYRDRGPRGAFF
NA,TRBJ1-2,NA,TRBV2,TGTGCCAGCAGTGACCAGGGTCGGGACTATGGCTACACCTTC,CASSDQGRDYGYTF
TRBD2,TRBJ2-3,NA,TRBV19,TGTGCCAGTAGTATTGGACTAGCGGGAGCCGGAGATACGCAGTATTTT,CASSIGLAGAGDTQYF
TRBD2,TRBJ2-7,NA,TRBV5-1,TGCGCCAGCAGCACGGGACTAGCGGGACCCTCCTACGAGCAGTACTTC,CASSTGLAGPSYEQYF
NA,TRBJ2-1,NA,TRBV27,TGTGCCAGCAGTCCACCGGACTGGACGACCTCCTACAATGAGCAGTTCTTC,CASSPPDWTTSYNEQFF
TRBD2,TRBJ2-3,NA,TRBV2,TGTGCCAGCAGTGTTTCTAGCGGGGGGCCCACAGATACGCAGTATTTT,CASSVSSGGPTDTQYF
TRBD2,TRBJ2-7,NA,TRBV4-1,TGCGCCAGCAGCCAACGGACTAGCGGTGCCTACGAGCAGTACTTC,CASSQRTSGAYEQYF
NA,TRBJ2-3,NA,TRBV6-5,TGTGCCAGCAGCTACCTCGTGGCAGGGGAGACAGATACGCAGTATTTT,CASSYLVAGETDTQYF
NA,TRBJ2-7,NA,TRBV5-1,TGCGCCAGCACCATCAGCGGTGACTACGAGCAGTACTTC,CASTISGDYEQYF
TRBD1,TRBJ1-2,NA,TRBV6-5,TGTGCCAGCAGCAGAACTGGGACAGGGAGCGGCTACACCTTC,CASSRTGTGSGYTF